The TCR beta chain described here comes from a study of OX40 agonist ivuxolimab in advanced cancers. Study background: In this trial design, patients received ivuxolimab intravenously at 0.01 to 10 mg/kg every 2 weeks. At about 82% male, the cohort had a mean age of 60 years, ranging from 23 to 79. General study findings and limits: Clonal expansion was seen in CD4+ and CD8+ blood T cells by week 6 at 0.1 to 3.0 mg/kg.

Clones were read by immunoSEQ multiplex PCR, and TCRdb kept only the in-frame ones, dropping some. The sample has approximately 15,000 clones; roughly 77% are singletons. V shed 5 bases and J 3 bases; nucleotides not matched to a gene: 7. The CDR3 length is 15 residues. In germline, CDR1 is SGHAT, CDR2 FQNNGV. A note on this clone: Its antigen is unidentified.

The origin of this receptor is an adult with an advanced solid tumor such as melanoma, head and neck, liver or kidney cancer. The specimen was CD4+ or CD8+ T cells sorted from blood, collected in a trial of the OX40 agonist ivuxolimab. The chain has TRBV11-2 and TRBJ1-3, with TRBD1 identical over 7 bases. The CDR3 region is CASSLNRDSGNTIYF. The CDR3 region has the DNA TGTGCCAGCAGCCTAAACCGGGACAGTGGAAACACCATATATTTT.